A selection of T cell receptor beta chains follows, all from one sample in a study of identical twins. TCRdb ran MiXCR on the 5' RACE reads and lists one entry per CDR3 protein. This table holds 550,000 to 700,000 distinct CDR3 sequences, about 20% found once. This sample was also put to use in a study of T cells expressing NK-cell markers.

Sequencing was carried out using PBMCs. These receptors all stem from a woman in her late teens or twenties in good health. Each CDR3 is given with its conserved first and last residue. D genes are given only for firm matches. The listing skips clone size in some rows; elsewhere it reads once, few, many or a size class.

d_call j_call clone_size v_call cdr3_aa cdr3_nt
- TRBJ2-7 - TRBV2 CASIMTRGYEQYF TGTGCCAGCATAATGACCCGAGGCTACGAGCAGTACTTC
- TRBJ2-7 - TRBV12-3/TRBV12-4 CASSVAHGTAFDEQYF TGTGCCAGCAGCGTCGCCCACGGGACGGCTTTCGACGAGCAGTACTTC
- TRBJ2-6 few TRBV24-1 CATSDSGANVLTF TGTGCCACCAGTGATTCCGGGGCCAACGTCCTGACTTTC
TRBD1 TRBJ1-5 few TRBV7-2 CASSSGQGVYNQPQHF TGTGCCAGCAGCTCGGGACAGGGGGTATACAATCAGCCCCAGCATTTT
TRBD1 TRBJ1-5 - TRBV19 CASGQGFAQPQHF TGTGCCAGTGGACAGGGGTTTGCTCAGCCCCAGCATTTT
TRBD1 TRBJ2-2 - TRBV7-3 CASSLHGTGGTGELFF TGTGCCAGCAGCTTACACGGGACAGGGGGGACCGGGGAGCTGTTTTTT
- TRBJ2-1 - TRBV5-6 CASSSDTLHNEQFF TGTGCCAGCAGCTCAGACACGCTTCACAATGAGCAGTTCTTC
- TRBJ2-7 - TRBV12-3/TRBV12-4 CASSPKPGDYEQYF TGTGCCAGCAGTCCCAAGCCTGGAGACTACGAGCAGTACTTC
- TRBJ2-5 many TRBV7-2 CASSPQGGETQYF TGTGCCAGCTCACCGCAGGGAGGCGAGACCCAGTACTTC
TRBD1 TRBJ2-7 - TRBV6-1 CASRETGRGLYEQYF TGTGCCAGCAGGGAGACAGGGAGAGGGCTCTACGAGCAGTACTTC
TRBD2 TRBJ2-1 - TRBV4-1 CASSQVFPSGHNEQFF TGCGCCAGCAGCCAAGTCTTCCCTAGCGGGCACAATGAGCAGTTCTTC
- TRBJ1-1 few TRBV9 CASSVGKGNTEAFF TGTGCCAGCAGCGTAGGTAAGGGGAACACTGAAGCTTTCTTT
TRBD1 TRBJ2-4 few TRBV3-1 CASSPRWTGLVKNIQYF TGTGCCAGCAGCCCCCGTTGGACAGGGTTGGTCAAAAACATTCAGTACTTC
- TRBJ2-5 - TRBV20-1 CSATREGETQYF TGCAGTGCTACCAGGGAAGGAGAGACCCAGTACTTC
- TRBJ2-7 few TRBV14 CASSQPGAGSYLGEQYF TGTGCCAGCAGCCAACCCGGGGCAGGGAGTTACCTTGGGGAGCAGTACTTC
TRBD1 TRBJ2-5 many TRBV7-2 CASSPRQGETQYF TGTGCCAGCAGCCCACGACAGGGAGAGACCCAGTACTTC
TRBD1 TRBJ2-7 few TRBV5-6 CASSLYRDRVDEQYF TGTGCCAGCAGCTTATACCGGGACAGGGTGGACGAGCAGTACTTC
TRBD1 TRBJ1-2 few TRBV30 CAYAPGQGVHGYTF TGTGCATACGCCCCGGGACAGGGGGTTCATGGCTACACCTTC
TRBD1 TRBJ1-5 - TRBV7-2 CASSLGTGYNQPQHF TGTGCCAGCAGCTTAGGGACAGGGTACAATCAGCCCCAGCATTTT
- TRBJ2-7 - TRBV4-3 CASSQDPSQSSYEQYF TGCGCCAGCAGCCAAGATCCGAGCCAGAGCTCCTACGAGCAGTACTTC
- TRBJ2-7 few TRBV3-1 CASSQSNYEQYF TGTGCCAGCAGCCAATCCAACTACGAGCAGTACTTC
- TRBJ2-2 few TRBV20-1 CSARVAGNTGELFF TGCAGTGCTAGAGTGGCAGGGAACACCGGGGAGCTGTTTTTT
TRBD2 TRBJ2-5 many TRBV20-1 CSGTGLAETQYF TGCAGTGGAACGGGACTAGCGGAGACCCAGTACTTC
- TRBJ2-4 - TRBV7-2 CASSLVRGRVVAKNIQYF TGTGCCAGCAGCTTAGTGCGGGGCAGGGTCGTGGCCAAAAACATTCAGTACTTC
- TRBJ1-5 few TRBV6-1 CASNTGYSNQPQHF TGTGCCAGCAATACAGGCTATAGCAATCAGCCCCAGCATTTT
- TRBJ2-7 - TRBV7-2 CASSPTGYSYEQYF TGTGCCAGCAGCCCAACAGGGTACTCCTACGAGCAGTACTTC
- TRBJ2-7 - TRBV10-3 CAAKREGGSDEQYF TGTGCCGCCAAGCGGGAAGGGGGCTCGGACGAGCAGTACTTC
- TRBJ2-1 many TRBV6-6 CASSLGSEQFF TGTGCCAGCAGTTTGGGGTCTGAGCAGTTCTTC
- TRBJ2-2 - TRBV29-1 CSKQDSNTGELFF TGCAGCAAACAGGACTCGAACACCGGGGAGCTGTTTTTT
TRBD1 TRBJ1-5 many TRBV6-5 CASSYSIRGRQPQHF TGTGCCAGCAGTTACTCGATCAGGGGGAGACAGCCCCAGCATTTT
- TRBJ2-1 - TRBV18 CASSIGPDIEQFF TGTGCCAGCTCAATAGGGCCCGATATTGAGCAGTTCTTC
- TRBJ2-1 few TRBV10-2 CASGPSGPNYNEQFF TGCGCCAGCGGGCCTTCAGGGCCAAACTACAATGAGCAGTTCTTC
- TRBJ1-6 - TRBV6-5 CASSWDIKNSPLHF TGTGCCAGCAGTTGGGACATTAAAAATTCACCCCTCCACTTT
- TRBJ2-1 many TRBV5-1 CASSVGSASSYNEQFF TGCGCCAGCAGCGTTGGTAGTGCCAGCTCCTACAATGAGCAGTTCTTC
- TRBJ2-5 many TRBV6-6 CASSYGRETQYF TGTGCCAGCAGTTACGGACGAGAGACCCAGTACTTC
- TRBJ2-7 - TRBV6-2/TRBV6-3 CASSFLDPSTYEQYF TGTGCCAGCAGCTTCCTCGACCCCTCCACCTACGAGCAGTACTTC
- TRBJ2-7 few TRBV14 CASSQRTLSRGEQYF TGTGCCAGCAGCCAAAGGACACTCAGTCGGGGCGAGCAGTACTTC
TRBD2 TRBJ2-7 - TRBV6-2/TRBV6-3 CASSNGLAGTYEQYF TGTGCCAGCAGCAACGGACTAGCGGGGACCTACGAGCAGTACTTC
TRBD1 TRBJ2-1 many TRBV12-3/TRBV12-4 CASSLPIDRGVYNEQFF TGTGCCAGCAGTTTACCCATCGACAGGGGAGTCTACAATGAGCAGTTCTTC
- TRBJ2-7 - TRBV7-9 CASGAGNSGLGGEQYF TGTGCCAGCGGGGCAGGAAATAGCGGACTAGGGGGGGAGCAGTACTTC
- TRBJ1-2 - TRBV29-1 CSVEIRPSYGYTF TGCAGCGTTGAGATCCGGCCATCCTATGGCTACACCTTC
- TRBJ2-1 - TRBV7-2 CASSLSRPNEQFF TGTGCCAGCAGCCTATCTAGGCCCAATGAGCAGTTCTTC
- TRBJ1-2 once TRBV4-3 CASSQDGGAGGYTF TGCGCCAGCAGCCAAGACGGGGGAGCGGGTGGCTACACCTTC
TRBD2 TRBJ2-7 - TRBV6-1 CASSRTSGRPRSYEQYF TGTGCCAGCAGTAGGACTAGCGGGAGGCCCCGCTCCTACGAGCAGTACTTC
- TRBJ1-6 - TRBV12-5 CASGGGRYSPLHF TGTGCTAGTGGGGGGGGTCGGTATTCACCCCTCCACTTT
TRBD1 TRBJ2-3 - TRBV29-1 CSVTPGTGIDTQYF TGCAGCGTTACCCCCGGGACAGGGATAGATACGCAGTATTTT
TRBD2 TRBJ2-7 once TRBV7-8 CASSYPGAGGAYEQYF TGTGCCAGCAGCTACCCCGGAGCGGGGGGAGCCTACGAGCAGTACTTC
- TRBJ1-5 many TRBV7-9 CASGQNQPQHF TGTGCCAGCGGTCAAAATCAGCCCCAGCATTTT
- TRBJ2-7 - TRBV5-1 CASSLEVRGNDEQYF TGCGCCAGCAGCTTGGAGGTCAGGGGCAACGACGAGCAGTACTTC
TRBD1 TRBJ2-7 few TRBV27 CASSLGTGDGEQYF TGTGCCAGCAGTCTAGGGACAGGGGACGGAGAGCAGTACTTC
- TRBJ2-2 many TRBV4-3 CASSQSARLGGTGELFF TGCGCCAGCAGCCAATCGGCGCGGTTGGGGGGCACCGGGGAGCTGTTTTTT
- TRBJ1-6 many TRBV19 CATQAIRSNSPLHF TGTGCCACCCAAGCAATCAGGAGCAATTCACCCCTCCACTTT
- TRBJ2-3 few TRBV28 CATRDLNTDTQYF TGTGCCACCCGGGACCTTAACACAGATACGCAGTATTTT
TRBD1 TRBJ2-7 few TRBV12-3/TRBV12-4 CASSLWGQGTYEQYF TGTGCCAGCAGTTTATGGGGACAGGGAACCTACGAGCAGTACTTC
TRBD2 TRBJ2-3 - TRBV20-1 CSAREYAGGNTDTQYF TGCAGTGCTAGGGAGTATGCGGGGGGGAACACAGATACGCAGTATTTT
TRBD2 TRBJ2-7 - TRBV10-2 CASKRLADYYEQYF TGCGCCAGCAAAAGACTAGCGGATTACTACGAGCAGTACTTC
TRBD2 TRBJ2-1 once TRBV5-6 CASSWGGGPPQFF TGTGCCAGCAGCTGGGGGGGAGGGCCTCCGCAGTTCTTC
- TRBJ1-1 once TRBV12-3/TRBV12-4 CASSHRRNTEAFF TGTGCCAGCAGTCACCGACGGAACACTGAAGCTTTCTTT
- TRBJ2-1 many TRBV12-3/TRBV12-4 CASSFGLNEQFF TGTGCCAGCAGTTTCGGGCTAAATGAGCAGTTCTTC